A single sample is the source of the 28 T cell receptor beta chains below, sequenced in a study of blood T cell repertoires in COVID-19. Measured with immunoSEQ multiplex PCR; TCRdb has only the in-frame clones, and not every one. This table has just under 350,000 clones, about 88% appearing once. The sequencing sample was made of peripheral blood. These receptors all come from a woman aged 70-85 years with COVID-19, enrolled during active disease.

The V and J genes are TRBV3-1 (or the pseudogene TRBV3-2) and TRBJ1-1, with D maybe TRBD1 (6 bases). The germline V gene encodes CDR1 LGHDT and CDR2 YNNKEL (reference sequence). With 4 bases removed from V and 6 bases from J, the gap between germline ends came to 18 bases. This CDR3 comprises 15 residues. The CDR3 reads CASSPTDRIPAEAFF. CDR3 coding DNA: TGTGCCAGCAGCCCAACCGACAGGATCCCCGCTGAAGCTTTCTTT.

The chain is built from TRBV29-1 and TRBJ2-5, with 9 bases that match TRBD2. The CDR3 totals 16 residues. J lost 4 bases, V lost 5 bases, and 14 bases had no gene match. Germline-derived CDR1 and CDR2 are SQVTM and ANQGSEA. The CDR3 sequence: CSVKTSRLAGTETQYF. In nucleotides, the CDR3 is TGCAGCGTTAAGACAAGCCGGCTAGCGGGGACAGAGACCCAGTACTTC. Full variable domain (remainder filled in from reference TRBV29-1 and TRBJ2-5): SAVISQKPSRDICQRGTSLTIQCQVDSQVTMMFWYRQQPGQSLTLIATANQGSEATYESGFVIDKFPISRPNLTFSTLTVSNMSPEDSSIYLCSVKTSRLAGTETQYFGPGTRLLVL.

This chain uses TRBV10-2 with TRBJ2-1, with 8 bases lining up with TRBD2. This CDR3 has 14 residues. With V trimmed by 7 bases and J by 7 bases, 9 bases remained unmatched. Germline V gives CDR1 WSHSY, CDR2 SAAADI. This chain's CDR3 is CASTISGEGNEQFF. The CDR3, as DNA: TGCGCCAGCACCATTAGCGGGGAAGGTAATGAGCAGTTCTTC.

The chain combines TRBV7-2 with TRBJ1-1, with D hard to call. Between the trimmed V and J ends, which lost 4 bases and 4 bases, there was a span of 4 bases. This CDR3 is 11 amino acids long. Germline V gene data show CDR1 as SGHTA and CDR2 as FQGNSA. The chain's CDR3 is CASSSRTEAFF. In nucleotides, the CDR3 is TGTGCCAGCAGCTCTCGCACTGAAGCTTTCTTT.

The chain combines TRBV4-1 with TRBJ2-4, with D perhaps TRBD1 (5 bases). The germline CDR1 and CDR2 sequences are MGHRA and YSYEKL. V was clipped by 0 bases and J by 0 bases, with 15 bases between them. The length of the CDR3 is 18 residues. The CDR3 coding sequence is TGCGCCAGCAGCCAAGATCTCAGGGTCGAAATAGCCAAAAACATTCAGTACTTC. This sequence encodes CASSQDLRVEIAKNIQYF.

CDR3 nucleotides: TGTGCTAGTGGTCCTGAAACAGGGTATCAGTATGGCTACACCTTC. As protein: CASGPETGYQYGYTF. The chain links TRBV12-5 to TRBJ1-2; tentative D call: TRBD1 (6 bases). The CDR3 has 15 amino acids. With 5 bases removed from V and 5 bases from J, the gap between germline ends came to 18 bases. Germline V CDR1 and CDR2: LGHNT, FRNRAP.

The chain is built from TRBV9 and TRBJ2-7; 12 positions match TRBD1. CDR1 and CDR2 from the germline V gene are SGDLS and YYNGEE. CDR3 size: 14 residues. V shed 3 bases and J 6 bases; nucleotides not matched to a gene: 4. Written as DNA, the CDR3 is TGTGCCAGCAGCGCGGGACAGGGGGCTGGCGAGCAGTACTTC. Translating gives CASSAGQGAGEQYF.

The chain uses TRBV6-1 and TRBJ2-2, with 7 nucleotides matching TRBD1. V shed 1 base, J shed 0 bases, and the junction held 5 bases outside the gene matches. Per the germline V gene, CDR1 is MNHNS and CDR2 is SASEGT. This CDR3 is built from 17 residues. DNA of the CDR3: TGTGCCAGCAGTGAAGAAAGACAGGGTACGAACACCGGGGAGCTGTTTTTT. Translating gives CASSEERQGTNTGELFF.

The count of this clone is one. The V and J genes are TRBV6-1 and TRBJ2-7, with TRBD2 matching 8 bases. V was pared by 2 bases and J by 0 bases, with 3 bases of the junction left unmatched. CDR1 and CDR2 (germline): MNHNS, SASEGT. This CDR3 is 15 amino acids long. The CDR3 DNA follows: TGTGCCAGCAGTGAAATGACTAGCGTCTCCTACGAGCAGTACTTC. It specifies CASSEMTSVSYEQYF.

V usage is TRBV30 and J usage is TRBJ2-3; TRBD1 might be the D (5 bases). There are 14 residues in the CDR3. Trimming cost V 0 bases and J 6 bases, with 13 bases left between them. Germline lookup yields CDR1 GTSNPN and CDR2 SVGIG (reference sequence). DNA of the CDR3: TGTGCCTGGAGTGTTGGGGCGGTGGGTGATACGCAGTATTTT. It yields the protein CAWSVGAVGDTQYF.

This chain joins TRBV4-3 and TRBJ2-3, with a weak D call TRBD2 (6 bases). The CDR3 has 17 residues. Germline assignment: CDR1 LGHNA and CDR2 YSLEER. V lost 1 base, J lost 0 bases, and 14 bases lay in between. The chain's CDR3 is CASSQGGRGYSTDTQYF. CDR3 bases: TGCGCCAGCAGCCAAGGAGGTCGGGGGTATAGCACAGATACGCAGTATTTT.

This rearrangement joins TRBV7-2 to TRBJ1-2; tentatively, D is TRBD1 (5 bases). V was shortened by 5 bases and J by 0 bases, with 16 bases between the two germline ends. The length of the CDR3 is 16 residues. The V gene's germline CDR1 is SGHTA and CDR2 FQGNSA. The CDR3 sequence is CASSRQTRQTNYGYTF. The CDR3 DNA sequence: TGTGCCAGCAGCAGACAGACGCGACAGACTAACTATGGCTACACCTTC.

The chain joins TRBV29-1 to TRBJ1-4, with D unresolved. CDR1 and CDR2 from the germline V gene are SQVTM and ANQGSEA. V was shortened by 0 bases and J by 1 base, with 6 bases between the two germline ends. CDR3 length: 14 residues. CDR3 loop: CSVEDPGTNEKLFF. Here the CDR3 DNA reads TGCAGCGTTGAAGATCCGGGAACTAATGAAAAACTGTTTTTT.

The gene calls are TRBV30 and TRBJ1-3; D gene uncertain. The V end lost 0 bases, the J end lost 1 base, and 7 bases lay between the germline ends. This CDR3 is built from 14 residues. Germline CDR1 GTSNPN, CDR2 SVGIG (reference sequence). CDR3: CAWSVTGSGNTIYF. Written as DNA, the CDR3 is TGTGCCTGGAGTGTAACCGGGTCTGGAAACACCATATATTTT.

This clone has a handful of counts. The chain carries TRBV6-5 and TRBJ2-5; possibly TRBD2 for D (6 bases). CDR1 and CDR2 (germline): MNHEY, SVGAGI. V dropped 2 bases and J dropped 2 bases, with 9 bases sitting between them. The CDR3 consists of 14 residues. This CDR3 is CASSYTGLQETQYF. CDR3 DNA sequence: TGTGCCAGCAGTTACACGGGACTGCAAGAGACCCAGTACTTC.

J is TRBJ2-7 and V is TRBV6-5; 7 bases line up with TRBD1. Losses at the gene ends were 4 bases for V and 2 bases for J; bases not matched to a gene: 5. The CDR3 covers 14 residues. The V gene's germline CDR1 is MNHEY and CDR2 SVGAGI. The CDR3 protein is CASSLGQGAYEQYF. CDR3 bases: TGTGCCAGCAGTTTGGGGCAGGGGGCCTACGAGCAGTACTTC.

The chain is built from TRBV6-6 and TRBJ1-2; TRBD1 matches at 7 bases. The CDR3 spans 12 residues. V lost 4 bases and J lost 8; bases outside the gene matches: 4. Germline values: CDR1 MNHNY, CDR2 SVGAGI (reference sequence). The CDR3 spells CASSSDRDGYTF. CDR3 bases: TGTGCCAGCAGTTCCGACAGGGACGGCTACACCTTC.

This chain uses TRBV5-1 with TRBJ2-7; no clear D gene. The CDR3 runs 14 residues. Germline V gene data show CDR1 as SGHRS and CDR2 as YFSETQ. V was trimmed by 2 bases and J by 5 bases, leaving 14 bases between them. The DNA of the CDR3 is TGCGCCAGCAGCTTACTCCGTGGTCGCGACGAGCAGTACTTC. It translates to CASSLLRGRDEQYF.

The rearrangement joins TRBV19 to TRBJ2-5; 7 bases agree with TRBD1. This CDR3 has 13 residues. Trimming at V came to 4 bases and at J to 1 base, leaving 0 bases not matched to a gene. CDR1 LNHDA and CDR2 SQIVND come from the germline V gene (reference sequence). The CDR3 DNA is TGTGCCAGTAGTAACAGGGGCCAAGAGACCCAGTACTTC. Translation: CASSNRGQETQYF.

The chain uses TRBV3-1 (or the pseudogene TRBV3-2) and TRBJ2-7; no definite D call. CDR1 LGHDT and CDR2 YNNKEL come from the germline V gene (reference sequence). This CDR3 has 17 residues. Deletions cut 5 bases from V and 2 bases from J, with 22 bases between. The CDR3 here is CASSCPSLSPAAYEQYF. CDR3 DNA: TGTGCCAGCAGCTGCCCCTCCCTTAGCCCAGCAGCCTACGAGCAGTACTTC.

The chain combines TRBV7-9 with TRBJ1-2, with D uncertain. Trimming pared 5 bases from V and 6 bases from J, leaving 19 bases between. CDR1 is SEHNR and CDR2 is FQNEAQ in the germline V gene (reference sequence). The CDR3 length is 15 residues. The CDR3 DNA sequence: TGTGCCAGCAGCGAAGCAGGTCCCGGTGTGGATGGCTACACCTTC. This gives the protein CASSEAGPGVDGYTF.

CDR3 in DNA: TGTGCCACAGAAGGGACAGGGACGGGAAAACTGTTTTTT. Translated: CATEGTGTGKLFF. The chain carries TRBV10-3 and TRBJ1-4; 9 bases are a match to TRBD1. Germline V lookup: CDR1 ENHRY, CDR2 SYGVKD. CDR3 length equals 13 residues. The V and J ends lost 10 bases and 10 bases, in that order; junction bases with no gene match: 10.

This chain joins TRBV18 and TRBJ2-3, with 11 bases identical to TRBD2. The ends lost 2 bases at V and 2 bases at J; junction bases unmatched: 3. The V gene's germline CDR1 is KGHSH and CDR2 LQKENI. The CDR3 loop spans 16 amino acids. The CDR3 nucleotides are TGTGCCAGCTCACCAGTAGCGGGGGGGAACACAGATACGCAGTATTTT. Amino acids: CASSPVAGGNTDTQYF.

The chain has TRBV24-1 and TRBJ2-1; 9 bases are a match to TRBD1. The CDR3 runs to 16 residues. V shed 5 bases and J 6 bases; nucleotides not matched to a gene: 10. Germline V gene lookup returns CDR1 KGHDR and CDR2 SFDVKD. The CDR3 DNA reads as TGTGCCACCAGTGGCCCCCCGGGACAGGGTGGCAATGAGCAGTTCTTC. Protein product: CATSGPPGQGGNEQFF.

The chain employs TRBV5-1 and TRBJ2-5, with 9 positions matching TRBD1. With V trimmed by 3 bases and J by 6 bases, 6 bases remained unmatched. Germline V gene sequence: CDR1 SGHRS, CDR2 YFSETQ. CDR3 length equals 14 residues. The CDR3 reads CASSYGTGSKTQYF. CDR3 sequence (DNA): TGCGCCAGCAGCTATGGGACAGGGTCGAAGACCCAGTACTTC.

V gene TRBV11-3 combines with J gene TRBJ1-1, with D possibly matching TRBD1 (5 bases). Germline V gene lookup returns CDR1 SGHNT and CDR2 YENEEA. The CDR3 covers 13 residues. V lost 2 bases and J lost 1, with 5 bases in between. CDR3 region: CASSLRGNTEAFF. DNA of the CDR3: TGTGCCAGCAGCTTAAGGGGGAACACTGAAGCTTTCTTT.

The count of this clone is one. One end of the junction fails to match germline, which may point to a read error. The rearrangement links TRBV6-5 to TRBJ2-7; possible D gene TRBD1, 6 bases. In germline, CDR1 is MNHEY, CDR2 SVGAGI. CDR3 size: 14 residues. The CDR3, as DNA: TGTGCCAGCAGTGACTCCCGGGACACCTACGAGCAGTACTTC. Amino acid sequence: CASSDSRDTYEQYF.

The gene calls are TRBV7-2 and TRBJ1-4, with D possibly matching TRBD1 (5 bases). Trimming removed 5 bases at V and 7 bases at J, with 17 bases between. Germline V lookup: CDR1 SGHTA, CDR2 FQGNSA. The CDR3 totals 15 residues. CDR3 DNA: TGTGCCAGCAGCGTTACAGGCTACCTAATTGAAAAACTGTTTTTT. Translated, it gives CASSVTGYLIEKLFF.